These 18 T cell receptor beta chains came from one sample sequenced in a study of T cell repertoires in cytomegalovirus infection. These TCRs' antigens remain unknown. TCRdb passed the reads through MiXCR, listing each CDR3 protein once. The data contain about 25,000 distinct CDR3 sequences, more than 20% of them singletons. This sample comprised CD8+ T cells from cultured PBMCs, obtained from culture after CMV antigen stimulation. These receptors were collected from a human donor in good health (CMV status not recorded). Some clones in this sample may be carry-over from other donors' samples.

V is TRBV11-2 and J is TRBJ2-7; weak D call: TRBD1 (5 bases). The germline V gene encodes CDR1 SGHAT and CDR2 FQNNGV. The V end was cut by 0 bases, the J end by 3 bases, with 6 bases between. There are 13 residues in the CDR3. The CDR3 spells CASSLDRDYEQYF. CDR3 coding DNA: TGTGCCAGCAGCTTAGACAGGGACTACGAGCAGTACTTC.

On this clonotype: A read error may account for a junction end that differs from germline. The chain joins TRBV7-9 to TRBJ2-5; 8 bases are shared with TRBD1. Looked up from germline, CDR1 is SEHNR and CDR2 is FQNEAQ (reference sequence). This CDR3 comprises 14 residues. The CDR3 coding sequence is TGTGCCAGCAGCTTAACAGGGGGTCAGGAGACCCGGTACTTC. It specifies CASSLTGGQETRYF.

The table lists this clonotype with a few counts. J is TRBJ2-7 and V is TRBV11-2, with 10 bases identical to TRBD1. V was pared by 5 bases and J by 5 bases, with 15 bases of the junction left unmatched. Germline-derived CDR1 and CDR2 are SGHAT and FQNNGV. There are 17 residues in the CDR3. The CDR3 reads CASSTTRGRTGGHEQYF. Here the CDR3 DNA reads TGTGCCAGCAGCACTACCCGGGGTCGGACAGGGGGACACGAGCAGTACTTC.

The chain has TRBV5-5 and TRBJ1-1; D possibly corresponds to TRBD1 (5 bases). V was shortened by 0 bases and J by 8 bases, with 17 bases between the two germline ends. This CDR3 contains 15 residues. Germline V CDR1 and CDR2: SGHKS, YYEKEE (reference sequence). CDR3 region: CASSLVGFGGGEAFF. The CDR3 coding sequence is TGTGCCAGCAGCTTGGTGGGGTTCGGGGGAGGCGAAGCTTTCTTT.

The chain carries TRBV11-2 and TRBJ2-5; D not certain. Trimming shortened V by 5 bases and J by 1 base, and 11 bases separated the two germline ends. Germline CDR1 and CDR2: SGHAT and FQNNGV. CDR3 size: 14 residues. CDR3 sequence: CASSRDWGQETQYF. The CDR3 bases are TGTGCCAGCAGCCGAGATTGGGGCCAAGAGACCCAGTACTTC.

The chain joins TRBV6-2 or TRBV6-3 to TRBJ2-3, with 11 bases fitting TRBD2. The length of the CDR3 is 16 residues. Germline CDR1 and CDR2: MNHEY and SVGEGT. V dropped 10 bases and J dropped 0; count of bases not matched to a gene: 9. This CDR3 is CATSGGPEPSTDTQYF. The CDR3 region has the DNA TGTGCCACTAGCGGGGGGCCCGAACCTAGCACAGATACGCAGTATTTT.

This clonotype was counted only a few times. The CDR3 nucleotides read TGCGCCAGCAGCGTGTCGGGGACAGGTCCCTACGAGCAGTACTTC. This encodes CASSVSGTGPYEQYF. The chain employs TRBV5-1 and TRBJ2-7; TRBD1 aligns across 8 bases. Germline V gene data show CDR1 as SGHRS and CDR2 as YFSETQ. With 4 bases clipped from V and 2 bases from J, the junction kept 8 bases outside the gene matches. This CDR3 is built from 15 residues.

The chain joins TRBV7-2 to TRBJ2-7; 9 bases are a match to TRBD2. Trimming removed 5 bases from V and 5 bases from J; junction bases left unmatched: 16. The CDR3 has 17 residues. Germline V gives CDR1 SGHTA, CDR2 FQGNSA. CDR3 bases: TGTGCCAGCAGCCTCTATCTTCCCCTAGCGGGGCGTCACGAGCAGTACTTC. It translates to CASSLYLPLAGRHEQYF.

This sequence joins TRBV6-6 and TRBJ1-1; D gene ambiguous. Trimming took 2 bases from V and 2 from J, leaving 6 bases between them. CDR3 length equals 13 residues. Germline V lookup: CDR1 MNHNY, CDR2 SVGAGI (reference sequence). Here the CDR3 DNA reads TGTGCCAGCAGTTACGGGCCCAACACTGAAGCTTTCTTT. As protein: CASSYGPNTEAFF.

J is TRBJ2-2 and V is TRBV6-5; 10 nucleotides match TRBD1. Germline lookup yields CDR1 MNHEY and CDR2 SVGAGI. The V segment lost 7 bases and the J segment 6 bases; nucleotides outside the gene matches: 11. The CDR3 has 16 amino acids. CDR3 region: CASTIRQGAPAGELFF. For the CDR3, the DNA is TGTGCCAGCACCATAAGACAGGGGGCGCCCGCCGGGGAGCTGTTTTTT.

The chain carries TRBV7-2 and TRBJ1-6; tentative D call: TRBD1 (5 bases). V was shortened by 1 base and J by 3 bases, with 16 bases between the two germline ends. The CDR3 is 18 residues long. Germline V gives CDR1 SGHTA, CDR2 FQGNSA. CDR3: CASSLGGGGSYYNSPLHF. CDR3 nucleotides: TGTGCCAGCAGCTTAGGGGGGGGGGGGTCGTACTATAATTCACCCCTCCACTTT.

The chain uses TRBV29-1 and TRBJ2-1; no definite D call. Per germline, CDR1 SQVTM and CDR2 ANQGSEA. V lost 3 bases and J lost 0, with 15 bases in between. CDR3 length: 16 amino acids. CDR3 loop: CSVDSPRESSYNEQFF. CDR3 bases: TGCAGCGTTGACTCCCCAAGGGAAAGCTCCTACAATGAGCAGTTCTTC.

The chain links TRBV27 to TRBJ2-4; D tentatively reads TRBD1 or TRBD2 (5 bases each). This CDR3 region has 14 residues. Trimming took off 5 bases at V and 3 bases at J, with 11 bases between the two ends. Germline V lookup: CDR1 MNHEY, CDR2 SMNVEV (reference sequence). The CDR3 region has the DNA TGTGCCAGCAGTATCCGGGACCACAAAAACATTCAGTACTTC. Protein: CASSIRDHKNIQYF.

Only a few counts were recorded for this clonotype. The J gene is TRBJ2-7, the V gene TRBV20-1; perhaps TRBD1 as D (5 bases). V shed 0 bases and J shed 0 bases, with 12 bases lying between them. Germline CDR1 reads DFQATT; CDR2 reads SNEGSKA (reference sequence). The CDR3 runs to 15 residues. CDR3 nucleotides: TGCAGTGCTAGAGAGGGGCTCCTAAGCTCCTACGAGCAGTACTTC. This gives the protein CSAREGLLSSYEQYF.

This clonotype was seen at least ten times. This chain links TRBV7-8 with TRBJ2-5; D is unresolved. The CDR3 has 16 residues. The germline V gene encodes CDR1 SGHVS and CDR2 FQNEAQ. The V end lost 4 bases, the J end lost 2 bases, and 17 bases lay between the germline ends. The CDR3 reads CASSSLQARGQETQYF. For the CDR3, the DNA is TGTGCCAGCAGCTCACTGCAAGCCCGAGGACAAGAGACCCAGTACTTC.

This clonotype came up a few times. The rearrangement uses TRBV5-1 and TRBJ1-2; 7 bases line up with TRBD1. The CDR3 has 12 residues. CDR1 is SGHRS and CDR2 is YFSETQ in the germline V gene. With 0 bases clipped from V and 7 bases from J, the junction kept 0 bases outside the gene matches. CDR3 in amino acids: CASSLDRGGYTF. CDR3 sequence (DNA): TGCGCCAGCAGCTTGGACAGGGGTGGCTACACCTTC.

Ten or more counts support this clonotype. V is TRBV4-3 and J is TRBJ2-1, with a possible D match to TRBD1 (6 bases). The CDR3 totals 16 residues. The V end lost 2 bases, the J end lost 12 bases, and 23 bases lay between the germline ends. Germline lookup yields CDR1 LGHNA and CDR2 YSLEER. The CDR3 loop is CASSQSSNRVTLGQFF. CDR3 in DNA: TGCGCCAGCAGCCAATCCTCTAACAGGGTGACACTTGGGCAGTTCTTC.

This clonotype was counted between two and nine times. The CDR3 DNA reads TGTGCCAGCAGCCAAGAATTCGTCTCGAGGTCGGTGGAAAAGTACTATGGCTACACCTTC. Translation gives CASSQEFVSRSVEKYYGYTF. The V call is TRBV4-2, the J call TRBJ1-2; D is unclear. The V end was cut by 0 bases, the J end by 3 bases, with 26 bases between. The CDR3 runs 20 residues. The germline gives CDR1 LGHNA, CDR2 YNFKEQ.